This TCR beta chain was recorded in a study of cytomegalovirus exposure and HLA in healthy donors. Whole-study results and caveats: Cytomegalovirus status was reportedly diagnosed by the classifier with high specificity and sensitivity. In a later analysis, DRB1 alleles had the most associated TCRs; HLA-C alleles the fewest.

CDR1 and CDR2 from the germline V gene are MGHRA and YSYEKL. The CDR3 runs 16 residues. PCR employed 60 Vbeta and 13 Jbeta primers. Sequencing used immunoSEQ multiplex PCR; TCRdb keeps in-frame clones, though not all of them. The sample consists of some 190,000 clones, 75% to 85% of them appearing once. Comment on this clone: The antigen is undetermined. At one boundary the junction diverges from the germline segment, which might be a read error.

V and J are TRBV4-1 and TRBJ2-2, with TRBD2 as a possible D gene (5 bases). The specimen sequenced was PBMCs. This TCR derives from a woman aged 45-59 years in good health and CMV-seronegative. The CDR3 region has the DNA TGCGCTAGCAGCCAAGGAGTTCTAGGAGGACCCGGGGAGCTGTTTTTT. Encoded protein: CASSQGVLGGPGELFF.